This TCR beta chain was recovered during a study of control samples from healthy donors and cancer patients (dated by TCRdb to 2019 to 2021). The CDR3 measures 15 amino acids from cysteine to phenylalanine. Left in the record is the CDR3 DNA by itself, 45 bases read in frame from the first base. The germline V end is reduced by 4 bases and the J end by 4 bases; junction bases left unmatched: 9. From the germline V gene, CDR1 is SGHRS and CDR2 is YFSETQ. Library preparation used the immunoSEQ multiplex PCR assay. TCRdb provides this immuneACCESS table in a form limited to in-frame rearrangements. Some clones are lacking; in checked studies, under half of them reflect an unresolved V gene, and why the rest are absent is not known. This sample gives approximately 90,000 clones in total; around 86% of them show up just once. Around a fifth of the sample goes to the ten largest clones. This clone has a handful of counts. Which antigen it targets is not known. Nothing much larger sits one base from this clone, and base qualities are not available.

The chain couples TRBV5-1 to TRBJ1-1, and TRBD1 matches 8 of the central bases. This sequence originates from a man aged 30 to 39 in good health. Sequencing was performed on blood. The CDR3 in this case is CASSDGTGRGTEAFF. At the DNA level, the sequence is TGCGCCAGCAGCGACGGGACAGGTCGTGGCACTGAAGCTTTCTTT.